This entry describes one TCR beta chain. What it binds is not known. An end of the junction differs from the germline gene, which may be a read error. The record originates from a study of prognosis after radiotherapy for stage I lung cancer. Across the whole study: The patient group included nobody who received concurrent therapy with stereotactic body radiotherapy.

Two-round multiplex PCR on genomic DNA was the method by which TCR beta CDR3 was amplified. With primers specific to each TRBV and TRBJ gene, the first-round PCR was performed. TCRdb analysed the multiplex PCR reads with MiXCR anew, one entry per CDR3 protein. The repertoire holds approximately 51,000 distinct CDR3 sequences, about 32% seen once, with 9.2% in the top ten. General observations from the study: TRBV and TRBJ gene usage reportedly differed between patients with and without metastases. For the expanded TCR clones, whether they were tumor-specific was not determined.

The material was PBMCs, obtained before or after stereotactic body radiation therapy (not recorded which). The TCR comes from a donor of 50 years or more with non-small cell lung cancer.

This CDR3 is CATSDPVGQGSVANFLTF. CDR3 bases: TGTGCCACCAGCGACCCCGTGGGACAGGGCTCTGTGGCCAACTTCCTGACTTTC. This chain links TRBV24-1 with TRBJ2-6; 9 nucleotides line up with TRBD1. The germline CDR1 and CDR2 sequences are KGHDR and SFDVKD. This CDR3 is 18 amino acids long.